This is a list of T cell receptor beta chains from one sample in a study of blood T cell repertoires in COVID-19. Some clones are missing from TCRdb's copy, which holds only in-frame ones; the method was immunoSEQ multiplex PCR. The repertoire holds about 140,000 clones, with roughly 81% as singletons. Sequenced input: peripheral blood. The receptors shown here come from a woman aged 45-65 years with active or convalescent COVID-19. The CDR3 runs from the conserved cysteine through the conserved F or W. Each record gives: D gene, V gene, clone size, J gene, CDR3 protein, CDR3 DNA. The D gene is left open where the match is weak. The size field is filled for only some rows; it gives once, few, many or a size class.

d_gene: -
v_gene: TRBV7-6
abundance: -
j_gene: TRBJ2-2
CDR3aa: CASSWEAGPPNTGELFF
CDR3nt: TGTGCCAGCAGCTGGGAGGCAGGTCCCCCGAACACCGGGGAGCTGTTTTTT

d_gene: -
v_gene: TRBV7-9
abundance: -
j_gene: TRBJ1-2
CDR3aa: CASSFGSNRAGNGYTF
CDR3nt: TGTGCCAGCAGCTTTGGCTCAAACAGGGCAGGCAATGGCTACACCTTC

d_gene: TRBD1
v_gene: TRBV30
abundance: -
j_gene: TRBJ1-3
CDR3aa: CAWGGQGYTIYF
CDR3nt: TGTGCCTGGGGAGGACAGGGATACACCATATATTTT

d_gene: -
v_gene: TRBV13
abundance: few
j_gene: TRBJ1-2
CDR3aa: CASSTRGTVGYTF
CDR3nt: TGTGCCAGCAGCACCAGGGGAACTGTTGGCTACACCTTC

d_gene: -
v_gene: TRBV5-1
abundance: -
j_gene: TRBJ1-1
CDR3aa: CASSLRSTGMGTEAFF
CDR3nt: TGCGCCAGCAGCTTACGGTCTACAGGGATGGGGACTGAAGCTTTCTTT

d_gene: -
v_gene: TRBV5-1
abundance: -
j_gene: TRBJ2-7
CDR3aa: CASSLIRGLEQYF
CDR3nt: TGCGCCAGCAGCTTGATTCGGGGTCTCGAGCAGTACTTC

d_gene: TRBD2
v_gene: TRBV27
abundance: -
j_gene: TRBJ2-1
CDR3aa: CASRSLAGQLNEQFF
CDR3nt: TGTGCCAGCAGGTCACTAGCGGGTCAACTCAATGAGCAGTTCTTC

d_gene: -
v_gene: TRBV25-1
abundance: -
j_gene: TRBJ1-2
CDR3aa: CASSDGGVAIWDGYTF
CDR3nt: TGTGCCAGCAGTGACGGAGGGGTTGCTATTTGGGATGGCTACACCTTC

d_gene: TRBD2
v_gene: TRBV4-2
abundance: once
j_gene: TRBJ2-1
CDR3aa: CASSPPRGAVYNEQFF
CDR3nt: TGTGCCAGCAGCCCGCCGCGGGGGGCGGTCTACAATGAGCAGTTCTTC

d_gene: -
v_gene: TRBV23-1
abundance: few
j_gene: TRBJ1-5
CDR3aa: CASSQSSGAQSNQPQHF
CDR3nt: TGCGCCAGCAGTCAATCTTCAGGGGCACAGAGCAATCAGCCCCAGCATTTT

d_gene: TRBD1
v_gene: TRBV19
abundance: -
j_gene: TRBJ1-1
CDR3aa: CASNIRAGTGSTEAFF
CDR3nt: TGTGCCAGTAATATACGGGCGGGGACAGGGTCCACTGAAGCTTTCTTT

d_gene: TRBD1
v_gene: TRBV7-2
abundance: -
j_gene: TRBJ1-3
CDR3aa: CASSSRQGGTIYF
CDR3nt: TGTGCCAGCAGCTCCAGACAGGGGGGCACCATATATTTT

d_gene: -
v_gene: TRBV18
abundance: -
j_gene: TRBJ2-3
CDR3aa: CASSPRQASTDTQYF
CDR3nt: TGTGCCAGCTCACCACGACAGGCTAGCACAGATACGCAGTATTTT

d_gene: TRBD1
v_gene: TRBV12-5
abundance: -
j_gene: TRBJ1-4
CDR3aa: CASGLGQGEKLFF
CDR3nt: TGTGCTAGTGGTCTCGGACAGGGGGAAAAACTGTTTTTT

d_gene: -
v_gene: TRBV18
abundance: few
j_gene: TRBJ2-2
CDR3aa: CASSPDVRTWNTGELFF
CDR3nt: TGTGCCAGCTCACCAGACGTCAGGACTTGGAACACCGGGGAGCTGTTTTTT

d_gene: -
v_gene: TRBV5-8
abundance: -
j_gene: TRBJ1-3
CDR3aa: CASSLVAGGSGNTIYF
CDR3nt: TGTGCCAGCAGCTTGGTGGCAGGAGGTTCTGGAAACACCATATATTTT

d_gene: TRBD2
v_gene: TRBV6-4
abundance: once
j_gene: TRBJ2-5
CDR3aa: CASAKSGDYGTQYF
CDR3nt: TGTGCCAGCGCTAAGTCGGGGGACTACGGGACCCAGTACTTC

d_gene: TRBD2
v_gene: TRBV4-2
abundance: -
j_gene: TRBJ2-5
CDR3aa: CASSQASGPQETQYF
CDR3nt: TGTGCCAGCAGCCAAGCTAGCGGGCCGCAAGAGACCCAGTACTTC

d_gene: -
v_gene: TRBV11-2
abundance: -
j_gene: TRBJ1-3
CDR3aa: CASSLAGRGNTIYF
CDR3nt: TGTGCCAGCAGCTTAGCAGGGCGGGGAAACACCATATATTTT

d_gene: TRBD1
v_gene: TRBV4-2
abundance: -
j_gene: TRBJ1-3
CDR3aa: CASSRGQGVTSGNTIYF
CDR3nt: TGTGCCAGCAGCCGCGGACAGGGGGTGACCTCTGGAAACACCATATATTTT

d_gene: -
v_gene: TRBV7-2
abundance: few
j_gene: TRBJ1-1
CDR3aa: CASSLEIVSGMNTEAFF
CDR3nt: TGTGCCAGCAGCTTAGAGATCGTTTCAGGGATGAACACTGAAGCTTTCTTT